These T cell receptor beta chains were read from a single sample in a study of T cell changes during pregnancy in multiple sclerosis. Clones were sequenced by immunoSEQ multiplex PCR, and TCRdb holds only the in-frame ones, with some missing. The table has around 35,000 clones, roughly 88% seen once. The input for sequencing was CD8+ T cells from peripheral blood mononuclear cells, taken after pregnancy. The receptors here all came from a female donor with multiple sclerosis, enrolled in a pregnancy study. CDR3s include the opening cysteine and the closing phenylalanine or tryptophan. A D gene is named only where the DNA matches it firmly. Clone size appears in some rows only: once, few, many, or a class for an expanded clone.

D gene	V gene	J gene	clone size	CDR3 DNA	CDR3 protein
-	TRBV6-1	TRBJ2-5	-	TGTGCCAGCAGTGTTATGGAGACCCAGTACTTC	CASSVMETQYF
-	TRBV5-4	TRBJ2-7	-	TGTGCCAGCAGCTTGGCCAGTTTACCCCCCTACGAGCAGTACTTC	CASSLASLPPYEQYF
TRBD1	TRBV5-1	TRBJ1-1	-	TGCGCCAGCAGCTCCGACAGGGGCCGGACTGAAGCTTTCTTT	CASSSDRGRTEAFF
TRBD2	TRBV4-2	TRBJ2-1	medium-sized	TGTGCCAGCAGCCAGGAACCTAGCGGGGGGGCCCTGAATGAGCAGTTCTTC	CASSQEPSGGALNEQFF
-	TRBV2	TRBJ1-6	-	TGTGCCAGCAAGGCACCTAGCTCCTATAATTCACCCCTCCACTTT	CASKAPSSYNSPLHF
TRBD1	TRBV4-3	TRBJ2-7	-	TGCGCCAGCAGCCAAGAACTAGGAAGGGGACAGGGGTCCTACGAGCAGTACTTC	CASSQELGRGQGSYEQYF
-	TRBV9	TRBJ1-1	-	TGTGCCAGCAGCGTAGGAGGGGCGGGGAGGACAAATACTGAAGCTTTCTTT	CASSVGGAGRTNTEAFF
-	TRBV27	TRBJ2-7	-	TGTGCCAGCAGTTTATTCGGGGGCTACGAGCAGTACTTC	CASSLFGGYEQYF
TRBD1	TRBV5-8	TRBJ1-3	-	TGTGCCAGCGCGTCAGGGGGCTTCTCCGGAAACACCATATATTTT	CASASGGFSGNTIYF
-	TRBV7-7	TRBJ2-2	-	TGTGCCAGCAGCCAAGGGGTCGGGACCGGGGAGCTGTTTTTT	CASSQGVGTGELFF
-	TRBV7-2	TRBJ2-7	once	TGTGCCAGCAGCTCCCGAGGCGAGCAGTACTTC	CASSSRGEQYF
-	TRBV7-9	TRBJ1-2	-	TGTGCCAGCAGCGCGAACGGTGGCTACACCTTC	CASSANGGYTF
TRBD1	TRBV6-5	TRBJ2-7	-	TGTGCCAGCAGTGACTCGGACAGGGGCGAGCAGTACTTC	CASSDSDRGEQYF
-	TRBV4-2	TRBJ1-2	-	TGTGCCAGCAGCCAAGATGAGGTCGGGGGGGGTGGCTACACCTTC	CASSQDEVGGGGYTF
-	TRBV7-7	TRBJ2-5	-	TGTGCCAGCAGCAGTCTGGCAGGGACTCACCAAGAGACCCAGTACTTC	CASSSLAGTHQETQYF
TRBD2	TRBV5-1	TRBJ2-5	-	TGCGCCAGCAGCCTTAGCGGGGGCCTGTACCAAGAGACCCAGTACTTC	CASSLSGGLYQETQYF
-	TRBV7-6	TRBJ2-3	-	TGTGCCAGCAGCTTAGAACCACAGGGCAGCACAGATACGCAGTATTTT	CASSLEPQGSTDTQYF
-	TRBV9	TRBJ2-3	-	TGTGCCAGCAGCGTAGGCGGAACAGATACGCAGTATTTT	CASSVGGTDTQYF
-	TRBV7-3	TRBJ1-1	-	TGTGCCAGCAGCTCCACAGGCCTGATGAACACTGAAGCTTTCTTT	CASSSTGLMNTEAFF